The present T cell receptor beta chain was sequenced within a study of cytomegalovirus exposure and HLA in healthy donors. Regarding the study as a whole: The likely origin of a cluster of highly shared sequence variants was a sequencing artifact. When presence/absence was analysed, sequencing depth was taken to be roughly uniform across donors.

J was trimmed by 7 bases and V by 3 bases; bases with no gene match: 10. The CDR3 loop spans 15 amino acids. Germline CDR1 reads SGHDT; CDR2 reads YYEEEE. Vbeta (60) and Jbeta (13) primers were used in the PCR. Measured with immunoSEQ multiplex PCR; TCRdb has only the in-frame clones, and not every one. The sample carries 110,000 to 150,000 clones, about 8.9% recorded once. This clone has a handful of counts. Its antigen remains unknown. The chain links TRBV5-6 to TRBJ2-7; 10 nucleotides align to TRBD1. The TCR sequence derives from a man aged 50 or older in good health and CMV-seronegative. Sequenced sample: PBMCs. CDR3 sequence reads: CASSSWGTGAREQYF. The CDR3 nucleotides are TGTGCCAGCAGCTCCTGGGGGACAGGGGCGCGTGAGCAGTACTTC.